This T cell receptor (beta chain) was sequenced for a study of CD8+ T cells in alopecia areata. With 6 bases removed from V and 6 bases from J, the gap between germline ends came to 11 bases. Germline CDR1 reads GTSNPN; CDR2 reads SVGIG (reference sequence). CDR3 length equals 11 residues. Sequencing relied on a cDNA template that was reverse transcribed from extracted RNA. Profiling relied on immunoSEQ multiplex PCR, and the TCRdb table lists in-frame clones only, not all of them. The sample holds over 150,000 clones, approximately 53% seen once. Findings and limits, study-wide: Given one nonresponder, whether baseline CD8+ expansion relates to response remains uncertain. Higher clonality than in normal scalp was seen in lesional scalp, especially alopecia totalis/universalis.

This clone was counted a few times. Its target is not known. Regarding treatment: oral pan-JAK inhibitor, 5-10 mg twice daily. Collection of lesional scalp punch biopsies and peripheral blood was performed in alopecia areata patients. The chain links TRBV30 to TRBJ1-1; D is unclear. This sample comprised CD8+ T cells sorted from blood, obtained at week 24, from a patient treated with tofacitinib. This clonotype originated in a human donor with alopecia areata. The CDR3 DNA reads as TGTGCCTGTCTCGAGAGCGCTGAAGCTTTCTTT. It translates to CACLESAEAFF.